This TCR beta chain was retrieved from a study of T cells in localized non-small cell lung cancer. Notes on the study in general: Uninvolved adjacent lung had the highest recorded T cell clonality, with tumor below it.

This clone was recorded once. Its antigen is as yet unknown. Germline-derived CDR1 and CDR2 are SGHTS and YDEGEE. This CDR3 region has 13 residues. V shed 4 bases and J shed 7 bases, with 14 bases lying between them. The method was immunoSEQ multiplex PCR; TCRdb's version includes in-frame clones alone and lacks a portion of them. The table includes approximately 24,000 clones, approximately 81% detected once. The source of this sequence is a man aged 40-75 years with stage III squamous cell lung carcinoma. The sequences come from peripheral blood, collected before any cancer treatment. This chain links TRBV5-8 with TRBJ1-1; tentatively, D is TRBD1 (6 bases). The CDR3 DNA is TGTGCCAGCAGCCTCAAGGGGGGAAATGAAGCTTTCTTT. Protein product: CASSLKGGNEAFF.